Listed here are 24 T cell receptor beta chains from one sample, sequenced in a study of shared clonotypes between healthy human individuals. TCRdb's table, derived via immunoSEQ multiplex PCR, lists solely in-frame clones and lacks some. Here the sample spans over 2,000,000 clones, over 85% being singletons. CD45RO-negative cells were positively selected for CCR7, leaving out terminally differentiated effector memory CD45RA+ cells. The source material was naive CD8+ T cells from PBMCs. The receptors were sampled from a man between 18 and 29 years old in good health. Some clones in this sample may be carry-over from other donors' samples.

About this clone itself: The identical CDR3 is also encoded by other nucleotide sequences in the sample. V gene TRBV11-2 combines with J gene TRBJ1-2; D gene ambiguous. This CDR3 has 12 residues. In germline, CDR1 is SGHAT, CDR2 FQNNGV. With 0 bases removed from V and 7 bases from J, the gap between germline ends came to 6 bases. The CDR3 here is CASSLERGGYTF. The CDR3 DNA follows: TGTGCCAGCAGCTTAGAGAGAGGTGGCTACACCTTC. The full variable domain, completed using reference TRBV11-2 and TRBJ1-2, is EAGVAQSPRYKIIEKRQSVAFWCNPISGHATLYWYQQILGQGPKLLIQFQNNGVVDDSQLPKDRFSAERLKGVDSTLKIQPAKLEDSAVYLCASSLERGGYTFGSGTRLTVV.

CDR3 coding DNA: TGTGCCAGCAGTACGATAGCGGGAGGGCCAGGGAATGAGCAGTTCTTC. Translated, it gives CASSTIAGGPGNEQFF. The chain has TRBV27 and TRBJ2-1; TRBD2 matches 11 bases. This CDR3 region has 16 residues. The V gene's germline CDR1 is MNHEY and CDR2 SMNVEV (reference sequence). After removal of 5 bases from V and 7 bases from J, the junction contained 10 bases not matched to a gene.

The rearrangement joins TRBV7-9 to TRBJ2-7; D is ambiguous. The length of the CDR3 is 12 residues. The germline CDR1 and CDR2 sequences are SEHNR and FQNEAQ (reference sequence). Trimming cost V 6 bases and J 0 bases, with 6 bases left between them. The CDR3 DNA follows: TGTGCCAGCAGGGGCCCCTCCTACGAGCAGTACTTC. This translates into CASRGPSYEQYF.

The chain carries TRBV10-1 and TRBJ2-7; 9 bases map to TRBD1. Germline V gene sequence: CDR1 WNHNN, CDR2 SYGVQD (reference sequence). The CDR3 contains 18 residues. Trimming at V came to 7 bases and at J to 3 bases, leaving 19 bases not matched to a gene. The CDR3: CASMQDRGRLDLFYEQYF. For the CDR3, the DNA is TGCGCCAGCATGCAGGACAGGGGCCGACTCGACCTCTTCTACGAGCAGTACTTC.

The genes are TRBV5-1 and TRBJ2-7, with 7 bases lining up with TRBD1. Trimming cost V 3 bases and J 0 bases; bases outside gene matches: 6. This CDR3 spans 15 amino acids. The germline CDR1 and CDR2 sequences are SGHRS and YFSETQ. The DNA of the CDR3 is TGCGCCAGCAGCTCGGCCAGGGGGAGCTCCTACGAGCAGTACTTC. It codes for CASSSARGSSYEQYF.

In its sample, this clone was seen once. The chain uses TRBV5-4 and TRBJ1-2; TRBD1 aligns across 9 bases. The trim removed 4 bases at V and 3 bases at J, leaving 10 bases unmatched. This CDR3 spans 16 amino acids. CDR1 and CDR2 from the germline V gene are SGHNT and YYREEE (reference sequence). The CDR3 nucleotides are TGTGCCAGCAGCCCCCGGACAGGGGAACGGTACTATGGCTACACCTTC. Amino acids: CASSPRTGERYYGYTF.

The genes are TRBV28 and TRBJ2-2, with D possibly matching TRBD2 (6 bases). The V end lost 6 bases, the J end lost 4 bases, and 18 bases lay between the germline ends. This CDR3 is 16 amino acids long. Germline CDR1 and CDR2: MDHEN and SYDVKM. The CDR3 loop is CASRPGTGLSTGELFF. In DNA, the CDR3 is TGTGCCAGCAGGCCAGGGACGGGACTTTCCACCGGGGAGCTGTTTTTT.

The rearrangement links TRBV7-9 to TRBJ1-1; D is perhaps TRBD1 (5 bases). The CDR3 is made up of 13 amino acids. CDR1 is SEHNR, CDR2 FQNEAQ, per germline (reference sequence). The V gene lost 7 bases and the J gene lost 2 bases, with 11 bases spanning the gap. CDR3 sequence: CASNAGVNTEAFF. The DNA for the CDR3 is TGTGCCAGCAACGCGGGGGTTAACACTGAAGCTTTCTTT.

The V call is TRBV29-1, the J call TRBJ2-2; D not resolved. Looked up from germline, CDR1 is SQVTM and CDR2 is ANQGSEA. The CDR3 spans 11 residues. V was shortened by 6 bases and J by 10 bases, with 12 bases between the two germline ends. CDR3 bases: TGCAGCGTCGGACCGGGCGAGGAGCTGTTTTTT. It specifies CSVGPGEELFF.

The gene calls are TRBV7-6 and TRBJ2-3; 8 bases are a match to TRBD2. Trimming at V came to 1 base and at J to 4 bases, leaving 10 bases not matched to a gene. This CDR3 comprises 17 residues. Germline V gives CDR1 SGHVS, CDR2 FNYEAQ. CDR3 sequence reads: CASSLGGSGNIADTQYF. The CDR3 coding sequence is TGTGCCAGCAGCTTAGGTGGTAGCGGGAATATTGCAGATACGCAGTATTTT.

Worth noting for this clone: This CDR3 is also generated by other DNA sequences in the sample. The chain employs TRBV9 and TRBJ2-7, with unresolved D. Germline values: CDR1 SGDLS, CDR2 YYNGEE. The CDR3 runs 14 residues. Deletions cut 0 bases from V and 2 bases from J, with 9 bases between. CDR3 in amino acids: CASSVGTAAYEQYF. In DNA, the CDR3 is TGTGCCAGCAGCGTAGGAACGGCAGCCTACGAGCAGTACTTC.

This chain links TRBV7-9 with TRBJ2-7; D gene unclear. The CDR3 contains 14 residues. Trimming shortened V by 3 bases and J by 6 bases, and 15 bases separated the two germline ends. The germline V gene has CDR1 SEHNR and CDR2 FQNEAQ (reference sequence). The CDR3 region has the DNA TGTGCCAGCAGCTTGGGCCTGGGTATCGGCGAGCAGTACTTC. Residues: CASSLGLGIGEQYF.

The chain uses TRBV30 and TRBJ2-7; no firm D call. V lost 3 bases and J lost 3, with 12 bases in between. Germline-derived CDR1 and CDR2 are GTSNPN and SVGIG (reference sequence). This CDR3 contains 13 residues. CDR3 sequence reads: CAWSVVANYEQYF. For the CDR3, the DNA is TGTGCCTGGAGCGTGGTGGCCAACTACGAGCAGTACTTC.

V is TRBV7-9 and J is TRBJ1-1; 9 bases match TRBD1. The germline gives CDR1 SEHNR, CDR2 FQNEAQ (reference sequence). The CDR3 length is 15 residues. The junction had 6 bases not matched to a gene; V was cut back by 1 base and J by 6 bases. The CDR3 reads CASSLVWTGVAEAFF. CDR3 bases: TGTGCCAGCAGCTTAGTGTGGACAGGGGTGGCTGAAGCTTTCTTT. Drawing the rest from reference TRBV7-9 and TRBJ1-1, the complete variable domain is DTGVSQNPRHKITKRGQNVTFRCDPISEHNRLYWYRQTLGQGPEFLTYFQNEAQLEKSRLLSDRFSAERPKGSFSTLEIQRTEQGDSAMYLCASSLVWTGVAEAFFGQGTRLTVV.

The chain employs TRBV10-2 and TRBJ2-1, with TRBD1 as a possible D gene (5 bases). V was trimmed by 1 base and J by 4 bases, leaving 14 bases between them. Germline V CDR1 and CDR2: WSHSY, SAAADI. The length of the CDR3 is 16 residues. The DNA of the CDR3 is TGCGCCAGCAGTGAGTTACGGGCAGGGAATTACAATGAGCAGTTCTTC. This encodes CASSELRAGNYNEQFF.

The V and J genes are TRBV28 and TRBJ1-2; D is undetermined. Trimming removed 5 bases from V and 6 bases from J, with 10 bases in between. CDR1 and CDR2 (germline): MDHEN, SYDVKM. The CDR3 sequence is 12 residues long. CDR3 loop: CASSPGLNGYTF. DNA for the CDR3: TGTGCCAGCAGTCCCGGACTTAATGGCTACACCTTC.

The V call is TRBV13, the J call TRBJ2-1; TRBD1 aligns across 9 bases. CDR1 and CDR2 (germline): PRHDT, FYEKMQ (reference sequence). The V segment lost 1 base and the J segment 5 bases; nucleotides outside the gene matches: 12. The CDR3 sequence is 18 residues long. The CDR3 region is CASSLAMGTGPLNNEQFF. CDR3 in DNA: TGTGCCAGCAGCTTAGCCATGGGGACAGGGCCTCTTAACAATGAGCAGTTCTTC.

This clone was recorded only once. The genes are TRBV4-2 and TRBJ2-1; possible D gene TRBD2, 5 bases. Germline CDR1 is LGHNA and CDR2 is YNFKEQ. V lost 0 bases and J 4 bases, leaving 22 bases between the germline ends. The CDR3 length is 19 residues. CDR3 DNA: TGTGCCAGCAGCCAAGAGGACTCTGCTCCCAACGTCATATACAATGAGCAGTTCTTC. Translating gives CASSQEDSAPNVIYNEQFF.

The CDR3 DNA follows: TGTGCCACCAGCCGGAGCCCTCCAGATACGCAGTATTTT. Its translation: CATSRSPPDTQYF. V and J are TRBV15 and TRBJ2-3; D uncertain. The V and J ends lost 5 bases and 4 bases respectively, with 10 bases between them. CDR1 and CDR2 from the germline V gene are LNHNV and YYDKDF (reference sequence). This CDR3 has 13 residues.

The CDR3 DNA reads TGTGCCAGCAGCGTAGCGTCGGACACGATAGCCAACGTCCTGACTTTC. It translates to CASSVASDTIANVLTF. The chain joins TRBV9 to TRBJ2-6; D might be TRBD1 (5 bases). Germline V gene data show CDR1 as SGDLS and CDR2 as YYNGEE. The germline V and J ends were trimmed by 0 bases and 7 bases, with 14 bases remaining between them. CDR3 length: 16 amino acids.

V and J are TRBV29-1 and TRBJ1-2; tentative D call: TRBD1 (6 bases). CDR3 length: 13 residues. The germline V and J ends were trimmed by 7 bases and 3 bases, with 15 bases remaining between them. Germline CDR1 is SQVTM and CDR2 is ANQGSEA. The CDR3 bases are TGCAGCGCATGGGACACACGCCACTATGGCTACACCTTC. Protein: CSAWDTRHYGYTF. The complete variable domain, with remaining parts taken from reference TRBV29-1 and TRBJ1-2, reads SAVISQKPSRDICQRGTSLTIQCQVDSQVTMMFWYRQQPGQSLTLIATANQGSEATYESGFVIDKFPISRPNLTFSTLTVSNMSPEDSSIYLCSAWDTRHYGYTFGSGTRLTVV.

This clone appeared a few times. The chain carries TRBV19 and TRBJ2-3; perhaps TRBD2 as D (5 bases). CDR3 length equals 15 residues. CDR1 and CDR2 (germline): LNHDA, SQIVND (reference sequence). Trimming shortened V by 5 bases and J by 0 bases, and 12 bases separated the two germline ends. The CDR3 coding sequence is TGTGCCAGTAGTGGGGAGCGGTCTAGCACAGATACGCAGTATTTT. It encodes CASSGERSSTDTQYF.

The chain combines TRBV5-4 with TRBJ2-3, with D possibly being TRBD2 (6 bases). CDR3 length equals 17 residues. Trimming cost V 4 bases and J 2 bases, with 20 bases left between them. Per germline, CDR1 SGHNT and CDR2 YYREEE (reference sequence). The CDR3 bases are TGTGCCAGCAGCCCGATTCTGGTGGGAGGCGACACAGATACGCAGTATTTT. Translating it yields CASSPILVGGDTDTQYF.

The CDR3 protein is CASSFPGTHGYTF. The CDR3 DNA reads TGTGCCAGCAGCTTCCCAGGTACACATGGCTACACCTTC. This rearrangement joins TRBV5-6 to TRBJ1-2; the D is unclear. CDR1 is SGHDT and CDR2 is YYEEEE in the germline V gene. Trimming left V 2 bases short and J 6 bases short, with 11 bases between. This CDR3 has 13 amino acids.